Listed below are T cell receptor beta chains from one sample, sequenced in a study of cytomegalovirus exposure and HLA in healthy donors. Libraries were prepared by immunoSEQ multiplex PCR; TCRdb keeps only in-frame clonotypes and omits some of them. The sample has 150,000 to 180,000 clones, about 84% seen once. The sequenced sample was PBMCs. The origin of the receptors is a woman in her thirties or forties in good health and CMV-seropositive. CDR3s leave out the opening cysteine and the closing phenylalanine or tryptophan. Fields, in order: CDR3 protein, V gene.

ASSPRWGQKKSQF,TRBV27
ASSVGDSGTYEQY,TRBV9
ASSPDGGGIYEQY,TRBV5-4
ASSPSGQGQETQY,TRBV5-6
ASGGGNTIY,TRBV28
ASSLKGSTEAF,TRBV7-8
ASSRGLGLAGAEQF,TRBV7-9
AWSVGTSPTDTQY,TRBV30
ASSLQGFSEAF,TRBV5-1
ASSPSGTNTGELF,TRBV6-1
ASSPGQGGQPQH,TRBV18
SSSFQSDEAF,TRBV7-9
ASSASYTDNEQF,TRBV6-1
ASMPGVGNEQF,TRBV9
SVLGRDRPYEQY,TRBV29-1
ASSLGGLAGEDEQF,TRBV27
ASSPLAADPSGANVLT,TRBV18
ASSVHQGIMNTEAF,TRBV27
SVSFLAGGEF,TRBV29-1
ASSPPGLAGVTDTQY,TRBV18
ASSPGQDRSYEQY,TRBV7-2
ASSSEGGHGETQY,TRBV18
ASSEGTAKTEKLF,TRBV2
ASSPRGRATNEKLF,TRBV7-2
ASSRTSGEYNEQF,TRBV6-6
ASSPRLAGEETQY,TRBV18
ASSREVNTEAF,TRBV7-9
ASSFGKLGERGYT,TRBV9
AWRGRTDTEAF,TRBV30
ASSLSLSGGYNEQF,TRBV11-1
ASSPRRQQETQY,TRBV5-4
ASSSRGEAF,TRBV5-6
ASSLRLNEKLF,TRBV6-1
ASSYSGQRGEQY,TRBV6-5
SVSLSYEQY,TRBV29-1
AWRDTSGNLYEQY,TRBV30
ASSQFDTGELF,TRBV9
ASSSYQFRGLNTEAF,TRBV7-8
ASSRGAGVSTDTQY,TRBV7-3
ASTPGQGYNEQF,TRBV2
ASSLSGRPPYNEQF,TRBV7-2
ASSLSPGMNTEAF,TRBV7-9
ASSPRLAETYEQY,TRBV5-1
ASSLRLAYYEQY,TRBV7-2
SVGGGQGNYGYT,TRBV29-1
ASSLRTGVSNQPQH,TRBV28
ASSYTSGEYEQY,TRBV6-5
TSSHWAGGTHTQY,TRBV1
ATRKIAGGGTGELF,TRBV15
ASSLVDNNQPQH,TRBV7-8